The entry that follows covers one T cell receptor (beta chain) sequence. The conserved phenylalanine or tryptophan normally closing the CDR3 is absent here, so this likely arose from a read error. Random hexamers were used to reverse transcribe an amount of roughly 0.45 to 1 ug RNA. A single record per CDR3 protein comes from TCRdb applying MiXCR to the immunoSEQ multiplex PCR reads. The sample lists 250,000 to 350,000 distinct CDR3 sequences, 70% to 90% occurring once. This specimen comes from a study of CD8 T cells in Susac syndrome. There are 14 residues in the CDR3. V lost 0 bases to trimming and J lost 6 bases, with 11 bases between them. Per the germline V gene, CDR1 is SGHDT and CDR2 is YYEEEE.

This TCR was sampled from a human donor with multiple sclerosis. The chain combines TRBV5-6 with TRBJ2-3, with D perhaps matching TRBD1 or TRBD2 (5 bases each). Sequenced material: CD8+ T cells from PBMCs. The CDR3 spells CASSLVTRGDTQYL. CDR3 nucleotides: TGTGCCAGCAGCTTGGTAACTAGGGGTGATACGCAGTATCTT.